Listed below are T cell receptor beta chains from one sample, sequenced in a study of cytomegalovirus exposure and HLA in healthy donors. Repertoires were generated with immunoSEQ multiplex PCR, while TCRdb's copy carries only in-frame clones and drops some. The sample carries some 100,000 clones, 70% to 80% recorded once. The sequencing input was PBMCs. All receptors come from a male donor in good health and CMV-seropositive. Both conserved end residues are part of each CDR3. The D gene is left open where the match is weak. Clone size is not always given. Where it is, it says once, few, many or a class for expanded clones.

V,J,D,length,size,CDR3,DNA
TRBV5-1,TRBJ1-2,.,13,few,CASSLAGDYGYTF,TGCGCCAGCAGCTTGGCAGGGGACTATGGCTACACCTTC
TRBV19,TRBJ1-5,TRBD1,15,.,CASGKTGISNQPQHF,TGTGCCAGTGGAAAGACAGGGATTAGCAATCAGCCCCAGCATTTT
TRBV25-1,TRBJ1-2,.,16,.,CASSDFPRGGLNGYTF,TGTGCCAGCAGTGATTTCCCCAGGGGCGGGCTAAATGGCTACACCTTC
TRBV2,TRBJ1-5,.,14,.,CASTSRGADQPQHF,TGTGCCAGCACTTCTAGGGGCGCGGATCAGCCCCAGCATTTT
TRBV11-3,TRBJ1-2,TRBD1,14,.,CASSPGQGRYGYTF,TGTGCCAGCAGCCCGGGACAGGGAAGGTATGGCTACACCTTC
TRBV7-9,TRBJ1-4,TRBD1,16,.,CASSWDRVATNEKLFF,TGTGCCAGCAGTTGGGACAGAGTTGCAACTAATGAAAAACTGTTTTTT
TRBV7-9,TRBJ2-7,TRBD2,16,.,CASSLWIAGGSYEQYF,TGTGCCAGCAGCTTATGGATAGCGGGGGGGTCCTACGAGCAGTACTTC
TRBV7-8,TRBJ1-6,TRBD1,14,few,CASNLGTDRSPLHF,TGTGCCAGCAATCTAGGGACAGACAGGTCACCCCTCCACTTT
TRBV12-5,TRBJ1-2,TRBD1,16,.,CASGLVQGQGNYGYTF,TGTGCTAGTGGTTTGGTACAGGGACAGGGTAACTATGGCTACACCTTC
TRBV5-1,TRBJ2-2,.,15,.,CASSPGTGNTGELFF,TGCGCCAGCAGTCCCGGGACTGGGAACACCGGGGAGCTGTTTTTT
TRBV4-1,TRBJ2-2,TRBD1,16,.,CASSPSRTGRTGELFF,TGCGCCAGCAGCCCATCACGGACAGGGCGTACCGGGGAGCTGTTTTTT
TRBV30,TRBJ2-1,TRBD1,14,once,CAGFNRGLYNEQFF,TGTGCCGGATTTAACAGGGGGCTTTACAATGAGCAGTTCTTC
TRBV7-2,TRBJ1-4,.,14,.,CASSLGGFGEKLFF,TGTGCCAGCAGCTTAGGAGGGTTCGGTGAAAAACTGTTTTTT
TRBV18,TRBJ2-7,.,14,few,CASSPAGIQYEQYF,TGTGCCAGCTCACCAGCAGGGATTCAGTACGAGCAGTACTTC
TRBV18,TRBJ1-2,.,13,few,CASSPRMDSGYTF,TGTGCCAGCTCACCTCGAATGGACAGTGGCTACACCTTC
TRBV5-6,TRBJ1-4,TRBD1,15,few,CASSLDRGANEKLFF,TGTGCCAGCAGCCTGGACAGGGGAGCTAATGAAAAACTGTTTTTT
TRBV6-5,TRBJ2-7,.,15,.,CASSYSGPTLSEQYF,TGTGCCAGCAGTTACTCGGGCCCTACCCTTAGCGAGCAGTACTTC
TRBV2,TRBJ1-5,.,14,.,CASSDAAGNQPQHF,TGTGCCAGCAGTGATGCGGCAGGGAATCAGCCCCAGCATTTT
TRBV4-3,TRBJ2-5,TRBD1,15,.,CASSQGQGIGETQYF,TGCGCCAGCAGCCAAGGACAGGGGATAGGGGAGACCCAGTACTTC
TRBV4-1,TRBJ2-3,TRBD2,16,.,CASSQETSANTDTQYF,TGCGCCAGCAGCCAAGAGACTAGCGCGAACACAGATACGCAGTATTTT
TRBV4-1,TRBJ1-5,.,16,few,CASSQQGRTDGQPQHF,TGCGCCAGCAGCCAGCAGGGCCGAACTGATGGTCAGCCCCAGCATTTT
TRBV4-3,TRBJ1-3,.,17,.,CASSQDSLGTLGNTIYF,TGCGCCAGCAGCCAAGATAGTTTGGGGACACTTGGAAACACCATATATTTT
TRBV7-2,TRBJ2-2,.,15,few,CASSPGTWSTGELFF,TGTGCCAGCAGCCCAGGGACATGGAGCACCGGGGAGCTGTTTTTT
TRBV29-1,TRBJ1-1,.,12,.,CSVSQGNAEAFF,TGCAGCGTTTCCCAGGGTAACGCTGAAGCTTTCTTT
TRBV2,TRBJ2-3,TRBD2,16,.,CASRRGGGPSTDTQYF,TGTGCCAGCCGGCGGGGCGGGGGGCCTAGCACAGATACGCAGTATTTT
TRBV14,TRBJ2-2,.,14,.,CASSRTLRGGELFF,TGTGCCAGCAGCCGCACCCTTAGGGGCGGGGAGCTGTTTTTT
TRBV2,TRBJ1-1,.,13,.,CASKRTGNTEAFF,TGTGCCAGCAAGCGAACGGGGAACACTGAAGCTTTCTTT
TRBV29-1,TRBJ1-1,.,12,.,CSVEGGGTEAFF,TGCAGCGTTGAAGGGGGGGGCACTGAAGCTTTCTTT
TRBV4-1,TRBJ1-5,TRBD1,17,.,CASSQGVGRGTNQPQHF,TGCGCCAGCAGCCAAGGAGTCGGCAGGGGGACCAATCAGCCCCAGCATTTT
TRBV6-5,TRBJ1-2,TRBD1,13,.,CASRGTGASGYTF,TGTGCCAGCAGAGGGACAGGGGCTTCAGGCTACACCTTC
TRBV4-1,TRBJ2-5,TRBD1,15,.,CASSLRTGAPETQYF,TGCGCCAGCAGCCTCAGAACAGGGGCCCCAGAGACCCAGTACTTC
TRBV10-1,TRBJ1-2,TRBD1,10,.,CASRQGGYTF,TGCGCCAGCAGACAGGGGGGCTACACCTTC
TRBV12-5,TRBJ2-7,TRBD2,13,.,CASGSLSGGKQYF,TGTGCTAGTGGGTCACTAAGCGGGGGGAAGCAGTACTTC
TRBV7-9,TRBJ1-1,TRBD1,17,.,CASSPLPRTGAATEAFF,TGTGCCAGCAGCCCTTTGCCTAGGACAGGGGCGGCCACTGAAGCTTTCTTT
TRBV19,TRBJ2-4,TRBD1,17,once,CASSYVPLRQGENIQYF,TGTGCCAGTAGTTACGTACCCCTAAGACAGGGGGAAAACATTCAGTACTTC
TRBV5-1,TRBJ1-1,.,15,few,CASSLQGSLNTEAFF,TGCGCCAGCAGCTTACAGGGCAGCTTAAACACTGAAGCTTTCTTT
TRBV5-5,TRBJ1-4,.,16,.,CASSSEAEIANEKLFF,TGTGCCAGCAGCTCGGAGGCAGAAATCGCTAATGAAAAACTGTTTTTT
TRBV19,TRBJ1-5,.,16,.,CASSLQDSQRNQPQHF,TGTGCCAGTTCTCTTCAGGACAGCCAACGCAATCAGCCCCAGCATTTT
TRBV19,TRBJ2-5,.,14,once,CASSISPGSPTQYF,TGTGCCAGTAGTATAAGTCCCGGGTCCCCGACCCAGTACTTC
TRBV6-5,TRBJ1-1,.,13,.,CASRLTQNTEAFF,TGTGCCAGCAGACTGACACAGAACACTGAAGCTTTCTTT
TRBV30,TRBJ1-2,TRBD1,15,.,CAWSPAGGRPYGYTF,TGTGCCTGGAGTCCAGCAGGGGGGCGGCCCTATGGCTACACCTTC
TRBV27,TRBJ2-1,.,13,.,CASSFFLYNEQFF,TGTGCCAGCAGTTTCTTTCTATACAATGAGCAGTTCTTC
TRBV29-1,TRBJ2-2,TRBD1,15,once,CSVKQDRGRTGELFF,TGCAGCGTTAAACAGGACAGGGGTCGGACCGGGGAGCTGTTTTTT
TRBV5-1,TRBJ2-3,.,15,.,CASSLGGPSTDTQYF,TGCGCCAGCAGCTTGGGAGGGCCTTCCACAGATACGCAGTATTTT
TRBV6-5,TRBJ1-3,.,15,.,CASSYSTTSGNTIYF,TGTGCCAGCAGTTACTCCACTACCTCTGGAAACACCATATATTTT
TRBV12-5,TRBJ2-7,TRBD1,16,few,CASGLDRGLGSYEQYF,TGTGCTAGTGGTTTGGACAGGGGGCTCGGCTCCTACGAGCAGTACTTC
TRBV7-2,TRBJ1-4,.,15,.,CASSFRALTNEKLFF,TGTGCCAGCAGCTTCAGGGCGTTGACTAATGAAAAACTGTTTTTT